This TCR beta chain was found in a study of cytomegalovirus exposure and HLA in healthy donors. The germline CDR1 and CDR2 sequences are SGHTA and FQGNSA. This CDR3 contains 15 residues. Trimming pared 5 bases from V and 1 base from J, leaving 14 bases between. Use of 60 Vbeta and 13 Jbeta primers characterized the PCR. Here immunoSEQ multiplex PCR was the method, and the copy in TCRdb shows in-frame clones only, minus some. This table holds approximately 97,000 clones, approximately 70% found once. Specimen: PBMCs. The chain joins TRBV7-2 to TRBJ1-1, with D maybe TRBD1 (5 bases). The TCR sequence derives from a man aged 35 to 55 in good health and CMV-seronegative. This chain's CDR3 is CASSPPWGWNTEAFF. CDR3 bases: TGTGCCAGCAGCCCACCGTGGGGCTGGAACACTGAAGCTTTCTTT.